This is a list of T cell receptor beta chains from one sample in a study of blood T cells in healthy people across ages. MiXCR, applied by TCRdb to the 5' RACE reads, yields one record per CDR3 protein. The sample has 800,000 to 950,000 distinct CDR3 sequences; roughly 28% are singletons. This same sample was also taken into another study, of T cells of mothers and their children.

Specimen: blood. The receptors were sampled from a woman aged 40 to 50 in good health. The CDR3 runs from the conserved cysteine through the conserved F or W. The order of the fields is clone size, J gene, D gene, V gene, CDR3 protein, CDR3 DNA. The D gene is left open where the match is weak. Part of the rows lack a size; the others show once, few, many or a class for expanded clones.

abundance: many
j_gene: TRBJ2-3
d_gene: NA
v_gene: TRBV5-1
CDR3aa: CASSLERNTDTQYF
CDR3nt: TGCGCCAGCAGCTTGGAACGGAACACAGATACGCAGTATTTT

abundance: NA
j_gene: TRBJ2-3
d_gene: NA
v_gene: TRBV7-2
CDR3aa: CASSPDTDTRYF
CDR3nt: TGTGCCAGCAGCCCTGACACAGATACGCGGTATTTT

abundance: many
j_gene: TRBJ2-3
d_gene: NA
v_gene: TRBV28
CDR3aa: CASSLTQGGDTQYF
CDR3nt: TGTGCCAGCAGTTTGACCCAGGGTGGCGATACGCAGTATTTT

abundance: few
j_gene: TRBJ2-5
d_gene: TRBD1
v_gene: TRBV20-1
CDR3aa: CSVTGTGVVETQYF
CDR3nt: TGCAGTGTTACCGGGACAGGGGTGGTAGAGACCCAGTACTTC

abundance: NA
j_gene: TRBJ2-5
d_gene: TRBD2
v_gene: TRBV5-1
CDR3aa: CASSPGTSEQETQYF
CDR3nt: TGCGCCAGCAGCCCTGGGACTAGCGAGCAAGAGACCCAGTACTTC

abundance: few
j_gene: TRBJ2-2
d_gene: NA
v_gene: TRBV20-1
CDR3aa: CSASRVLRATGELFF
CDR3nt: TGCAGTGCTAGCCGAGTCTTAAGGGCAACCGGGGAGCTGTTTTTT

abundance: many
j_gene: TRBJ2-1
d_gene: TRBD2
v_gene: TRBV5-5
CDR3aa: CASSLLAGRGYNEQFF
CDR3nt: TGTGCCAGCAGCTTACTAGCGGGGAGGGGCTACAATGAGCAGTTCTTC

abundance: NA
j_gene: TRBJ2-7
d_gene: TRBD1
v_gene: TRBV20-1
CDR3aa: CVETQTGEYEQYF
CDR3nt: TGCGTTGAAACTCAGACAGGGGAATACGAGCAGTACTTC

abundance: many
j_gene: TRBJ2-3
d_gene: NA
v_gene: TRBV10-3
CDR3aa: CAISGGDTQYF
CDR3nt: TGTGCCATCAGTGGCGGGGATACGCAGTATTTT

abundance: many
j_gene: TRBJ2-7
d_gene: NA
v_gene: TRBV29-1
CDR3aa: CSVGDTPYEQYF
CDR3nt: TGCAGCGTTGGGGACACCCCCTACGAGCAGTACTTC

abundance: NA
j_gene: TRBJ2-7
d_gene: TRBD1
v_gene: TRBV7-2
CDR3aa: CASSKQGSTYEQYF
CDR3nt: TGTGCCAGCAGTAAACAGGGGTCGACCTACGAGCAGTACTTC

abundance: few
j_gene: TRBJ2-7
d_gene: TRBD1
v_gene: TRBV12-3/TRBV12-4
CDR3aa: CASSLVGQTGKAYEQYF
CDR3nt: TGTGCCAGCAGTTTAGTCGGCCAGACAGGGAAGGCGTACGAGCAGTACTTC

abundance: many
j_gene: TRBJ2-3
d_gene: NA
v_gene: TRBV7-8
CDR3aa: CASSLVQGADTQYF
CDR3nt: TGTGCCAGCAGTTTAGTGCAGGGAGCAGATACGCAGTATTTT

abundance: NA
j_gene: TRBJ2-2
d_gene: NA
v_gene: TRBV27
CDR3aa: CASRQTGRDTGELFF
CDR3nt: TGTGCCAGCAGACAGACAGGGAGGGACACCGGGGAGCTGTTTTTT

abundance: NA
j_gene: TRBJ1-5
d_gene: NA
v_gene: TRBV15
CDR3aa: CATSRDRAPQHF
CDR3nt: TGTGCCACCAGCAGAGATCGCGCGCCCCAGCATTTT

abundance: few
j_gene: TRBJ2-7
d_gene: NA
v_gene: TRBV5-1
CDR3aa: CASSYILRYEQYF
CDR3nt: TGCGCCAGCAGCTACATACTGAGGTACGAGCAGTACTTC

abundance: NA
j_gene: TRBJ1-6
d_gene: NA
v_gene: TRBV5-5
CDR3aa: CASSLEVLGGGSPLHF
CDR3nt: TGTGCCAGCAGCTTGGAGGTTTTAGGGGGTGGCTCACCCCTCCACTTT

abundance: few
j_gene: TRBJ2-3
d_gene: NA
v_gene: TRBV18
CDR3aa: CASSTTTGEGRQYF
CDR3nt: TGTGCCAGCTCAACCACGACAGGGGAGGGCCGTCAGTATTTT

abundance: many
j_gene: TRBJ2-7
d_gene: NA
v_gene: TRBV7-9
CDR3aa: CASSLGGAGAPYEQYF
CDR3nt: TGTGCCAGCAGCTTAGGGGGGGCAGGCGCCCCCTACGAGCAGTACTTC

abundance: NA
j_gene: TRBJ1-6
d_gene: NA
v_gene: TRBV15
CDR3aa: CATSRQSRNSPLHF
CDR3nt: TGTGCCACCAGCCGACAGTCTAGGAATTCACCCCTCCACTTT

abundance: many
j_gene: TRBJ2-7
d_gene: NA
v_gene: TRBV20-1
CDR3aa: CSVPPGEGASYEQYF
CDR3nt: TGCAGTGTTCCCCCCGGGGAGGGGGCCTCCTACGAGCAGTACTTC

abundance: few
j_gene: TRBJ2-7
d_gene: TRBD1
v_gene: TRBV6-5
CDR3aa: CASSLSLQGASYEQYF
CDR3nt: TGTGCCAGCAGTCTCTCCCTACAGGGGGCAAGCTACGAGCAGTACTTC

abundance: many
j_gene: TRBJ1-5
d_gene: NA
v_gene: TRBV27
CDR3aa: CASSLLGNGPLGGNQPQHF
CDR3nt: TGTGCCAGCAGTTTATTGGGGAACGGTCCCCTGGGAGGCAATCAGCCCCAGCATTTT

abundance: NA
j_gene: TRBJ1-1
d_gene: NA
v_gene: TRBV7-9
CDR3aa: CASSLDQGNTEAFF
CDR3nt: TGTGCCAGCAGCTTAGATCAGGGGAACACTGAAGCTTTCTTT

abundance: NA
j_gene: TRBJ1-2
d_gene: NA
v_gene: TRBV6-2/TRBV6-3
CDR3aa: CASSDGHYGYTF
CDR3nt: TGTGCCAGCAGTGACGGACACTATGGCTACACCTTC

abundance: NA
j_gene: TRBJ2-5
d_gene: NA
v_gene: TRBV2
CDR3aa: CASSRRTTGVWRETQYF
CDR3nt: TGTGCCAGCAGTCGACGGACTACCGGGGTTTGGAGAGAGACCCAGTACTTC

abundance: many
j_gene: TRBJ1-2
d_gene: NA
v_gene: TRBV3-1
CDR3aa: CASSHVSGGYTF
CDR3nt: TGTGCCAGCAGCCATGTGTCGGGGGGCTACACCTTC

abundance: many
j_gene: TRBJ2-3
d_gene: TRBD1
v_gene: TRBV4-1
CDR3aa: CASSLETGDTDTQYF
CDR3nt: TGCGCCAGCAGCCTGGAGACAGGGGACACAGATACGCAGTATTTT

abundance: NA
j_gene: TRBJ2-5
d_gene: NA
v_gene: TRBV27
CDR3aa: CASSLVWGSETQYF
CDR3nt: TGTGCCAGCAGTTTAGTGTGGGGGTCAGAGACCCAGTACTTC

abundance: many
j_gene: TRBJ2-7
d_gene: NA
v_gene: TRBV3-1
CDR3aa: CASSQESRGTYEQYF
CDR3nt: TGTGCCAGCAGCCAAGAGAGCAGGGGAACCTACGAGCAGTACTTC

abundance: NA
j_gene: TRBJ1-1
d_gene: NA
v_gene: TRBV6-2/TRBV6-3
CDR3aa: CASSYEDTEAFF
CDR3nt: TGTGCCAGCAGTTACGAGGACACTGAAGCTTTCTTT

abundance: few
j_gene: TRBJ1-2
d_gene: TRBD1
v_gene: TRBV5-1
CDR3aa: CASSLGDRAEGYGYTF
CDR3nt: TGCGCCAGCAGCTTGGGTGACAGGGCCGAAGGCTATGGCTACACCTTC

abundance: many
j_gene: TRBJ2-5
d_gene: NA
v_gene: TRBV6-2/TRBV6-3
CDR3aa: CASSYVGSKQETQYF
CDR3nt: TGTGCCAGCAGTTACGTCGGCTCAAAGCAAGAGACCCAGTACTTC

abundance: NA
j_gene: TRBJ1-1
d_gene: NA
v_gene: TRBV6-2/TRBV6-3
CDR3aa: CASSSGSLMYTEAFF
CDR3nt: TGTGCCAGCAGTTCAGGCAGTCTGATGTACACCGAAGCTTTCTTT

abundance: NA
j_gene: TRBJ2-7
d_gene: TRBD1
v_gene: TRBV18
CDR3aa: CASSPTTGSTYEQYF
CDR3nt: TGTGCCAGCTCACCGACGACAGGGTCCACCTACGAGCAGTACTTC

abundance: NA
j_gene: TRBJ2-7
d_gene: NA
v_gene: TRBV4-1
CDR3aa: CASSQEAVPYEQYF
CDR3nt: TGCGCCAGCAGCCAAGAGGCAGTCCCCTACGAGCAGTACTTC

abundance: many
j_gene: TRBJ2-1
d_gene: TRBD1
v_gene: TRBV28
CDR3aa: CASSLPVTGGQFF
CDR3nt: TGTGCCAGCAGTTTACCCGTGACAGGGGGGCAGTTCTTC

abundance: many
j_gene: TRBJ2-7
d_gene: NA
v_gene: TRBV7-2
CDR3aa: CASSRGGSPGEQYF
CDR3nt: TGTGCCAGCAGCCGAGGAGGGTCCCCCGGTGAGCAGTACTTC

abundance: few
j_gene: TRBJ1-2
d_gene: NA
v_gene: TRBV28
CDR3aa: CASRPRENYGYTF
CDR3nt: TGTGCCAGCAGGCCAAGGGAGAACTATGGCTACACCTTC

abundance: many
j_gene: TRBJ2-1
d_gene: NA
v_gene: TRBV6-1
CDR3aa: CASSEKDVTTSFEQFF
CDR3nt: TGTGCCAGCAGTGAAAAGGACGTGACGACTTCATTTGAGCAGTTCTTC